Listed here are 25 T cell receptor beta chains from one sample, sequenced in a study of fetal regulatory T cell absence and autoimmunity. The method was immunoSEQ multiplex PCR; TCRdb's version includes in-frame clones alone and lacks a portion of them. The repertoire holds 85,000 to 100,000 clones, with less than 80% as singletons. Sequenced: pancreas tissue. These receptors were obtained from a male donor with IPEX syndrome.

This chain joins TRBV4-1 and TRBJ2-2, with D hard to call. V lost 0 bases to trimming and J lost 2 bases, with 13 bases between them. CDR3 length: 17 amino acids. The germline CDR1 and CDR2 sequences are MGHRA and YSYEKL. CDR3 sequence: CASSQEMRRYNTGELFF. The CDR3 DNA is TGCGCCAGCAGCCAAGAGATGAGGAGATATAACACCGGGGAGCTGTTTTTT.

V usage is TRBV5-1 and J usage is TRBJ1-5; tentatively, D is TRBD1 (6 bases). This CDR3 contains 18 residues. With 2 bases removed from V and 0 bases from J, the gap between germline ends came to 18 bases. Germline values: CDR1 SGHRS, CDR2 YFSETQ. CDR3 bases: TGCGCCAGCAGCTTCCAACCTCTGGACAGACATAGCAATCAGCCCCAGCATTTT. Translating gives CASSFQPLDRHSNQPQHF.

The chain carries TRBV6-6 and TRBJ2-5; D is perhaps TRBD1 or TRBD2 (6 bases each). Germline V gives CDR1 MNHNY, CDR2 SVGAGI (reference sequence). V was shortened by 3 bases and J by 4 bases, with 15 bases between the two germline ends. The CDR3 runs to 15 residues. The CDR3 DNA reads TGTGCCAGCAGTTATTTGGGGGGCCCGGGAGAGACCCAGTACTTC. Residues: CASSYLGGPGETQYF.

The chain recombines TRBV2 with TRBJ1-1; the match to TRBD1 covers 9 bases. Unmatched junction bases numbered 3, after V lost 6 bases and J lost 1 base. CDR1 is SNHLY and CDR2 is FYNNEI in the germline V gene. This CDR3 contains 14 residues. This CDR3 is CASRRGQGNTEAFF. CDR3 nucleotide sequence: TGTGCCAGCAGGAGGGGACAGGGGAACACTGAAGCTTTCTTT. The full variable domain, with the rest looked up from reference TRBV2 and TRBJ1-1, is EPEVTQTPSHQVTQMGQEVILRCVPISNHLYFYWYRQILGQKVEFLVSFYNNEISEKSEIFDDQFSVERPDGSNFTLKIRSTKLEDSAMYFCASRRGQGNTEAFFGQGTRLTVV.

This clone was seen a handful of times. V and J are TRBV5-1 and TRBJ2-7; tentatively, D is TRBD1 (5 bases). Between the trimmed V and J ends, which lost 0 bases and 7 bases, there was a span of 14 bases. The CDR3 has 14 amino acids. CDR1 and CDR2 (germline): SGHRS, YFSETQ. The CDR3 loop reads CASSLAGRVREQYF. CDR3 in DNA: TGCGCCAGCAGCTTGGCCGGCAGGGTAAGGGAGCAGTACTTC.

The V call is TRBV10-3, the J call TRBJ1-1, with TRBD1 matching 8 bases. Germline CDR1 reads ENHRY; CDR2 reads SYGVKD. Trimming took 4 bases from V and 1 from J; bases not matched to a gene: 5. The CDR3 length is 15 residues. The CDR3 spells CAISVAGGTNTEAFF. The CDR3 nucleotides are TGTGCCATCAGTGTGGCAGGGGGCACGAACACTGAAGCTTTCTTT.

V and J are TRBV9 and TRBJ2-1, with TRBD2 identical over 8 bases. CDR3 length: 16 residues. Trimming at V came to 3 bases and at J to 4 bases, leaving 9 bases not matched to a gene. Germline V gene lookup returns CDR1 SGDLS and CDR2 YYNGEE. The CDR3 region is CASSETGTRLYNEQFF. Here the CDR3 DNA reads TGTGCCAGCAGCGAGACCGGGACTAGGCTTTACAATGAGCAGTTCTTC. Filled out from reference TRBV9 and TRBJ2-1, the complete variable domain reads DSGVTQTPKHLITATGQRVTLRCSPRSGDLSVYWYQQSLDQGLQFLIQYYNGEERAKGNILERFSAQQFPDLHSELNLSSLELGDSALYFCASSETGTRLYNEQFFGPGTRLTVL.

The genes are TRBV7-2 and TRBJ2-1; 12 bases line up with TRBD2. The V gene end was trimmed by 1 base and the J gene end by 9 bases; junction bases not matched to a gene: 10. CDR1 SGHTA and CDR2 FQGNSA come from the germline V gene. The CDR3 consists of 17 residues. The CDR3 protein is CASSLGGLAGGDGEQFF. In DNA form, the CDR3 reads TGTGCCAGCAGCTTAGGGGGGCTAGCGGGAGGGGATGGTGAGCAGTTCTTC. The full variable domain, with the rest looked up from reference TRBV7-2 and TRBJ2-1, is GAGVSQSPSNKVTEKGKDVELRCDPISGHTALYWYRQSLGQGLEFLIYFQGNSAPDKSGLPSDRFSAERTGGSVSTLTIQRTQQEDSAVYLCASSLGGLAGGDGEQFFGPGTRLTVL.

Here the CDR3 reads CASSDLWTVYNEQFF. The CDR3 region has the DNA TGTGCCAGCAGTGACCTGTGGACAGTCTACAATGAGCAGTTCTTC. The chain recombines TRBV6-1 with TRBJ2-1; D is possibly TRBD1 (6 bases). CDR3 size: 15 residues. Germline CDR1 MNHNS, CDR2 SASEGT. V lost 3 bases to trimming and J lost 3 bases, with 12 bases between them.

This clone was observed a handful of times. V gene TRBV11-1 combines with J gene TRBJ2-7, with 11 bases matching TRBD2. V gave up 5 bases and J gave up 5 bases; unmatched junction bases: 8. The length of the CDR3 is 15 residues. The V gene's germline CDR1 is SGHAT and CDR2 FQDESV (reference sequence). This CDR3 reads CASSLTTSGKNEQYF. The CDR3 nucleotides read TGTGCCAGCAGCCTAACGACTAGCGGGAAGAACGAGCAGTACTTC.

As regards this clone: Other DNA sequences in the sample encode the same CDR3. The chain couples TRBV9 to TRBJ2-1, with D tentatively TRBD1 (5 bases). The V end lost 0 bases, the J end lost 7 bases, and 5 bases lay between the germline ends. The CDR3 covers 12 residues. CDR1 SGDLS and CDR2 YYNGEE come from the germline V gene. The CDR3 DNA follows: TGTGCCAGCAGCGTAGCAGGGAATGAGCAGTTCTTC. This codes for CASSVAGNEQFF.

The CDR3 region is CASSLGDRAHTQYF. In DNA, the CDR3 is TGCGCCAGCAGCTTGGGGGACAGGGCTCATACGCAGTATTTT. The rearrangement links TRBV5-1 to TRBJ2-3, with 9 nucleotides matching TRBD1. Germline V lookup: CDR1 SGHRS, CDR2 YFSETQ. This CDR3 region has 14 residues. V shed 0 bases, J shed 7 bases, and the junction held 3 bases outside the gene matches. The complete variable domain, with remaining parts taken from reference TRBV5-1 and TRBJ2-3, reads KAGVTQTPRYLIKTRGQQVTLSCSPISGHRSVSWYQQTPGQGLQFLFEYFSETQRNKGNFPGRFSGRQFSNSRSEMNVSTLELGDSALYLCASSLGDRAHTQYFGPGTRLTVL.

V usage is TRBV5-5 and J usage is TRBJ2-3; no definite D call. V lost 4 bases to trimming and J lost 1 base, with 13 bases between them. CDR3 length: 15 residues. Germline V lookup: CDR1 SGHKS, CDR2 YYEKEE (reference sequence). CDR3: CASSPTSLRTDTQYF. The DNA for the CDR3 is TGTGCCAGCAGCCCTACAAGTCTACGCACAGATACGCAGTATTTT.

In this sample, this clone turned up once. The rearrangement links TRBV19 to TRBJ1-2, with D possibly matching TRBD1 (5 bases). CDR3 length: 16 residues. V was shortened by 3 bases and J by 0 bases, with 14 bases between the two germline ends. Germline CDR1 LNHDA, CDR2 SQIVND (reference sequence). The chain's CDR3 is CASSMRGSEPNYGYTF. The CDR3 bases are TGTGCCAGTAGTATGAGGGGCAGCGAACCTAACTATGGCTACACCTTC. Supplemented by reference TRBV19 and TRBJ1-2, the full variable domain reads DGGITQSPKYLFRKEGQNVTLSCEQNLNHDAMYWYRQDPGQGLRLIYYSQIVNDFQKGDIAEGYSVSREKKESFPLTVTSAQKNPTAFYLCASSMRGSEPNYGYTFGSGTRLTVV.

The chain uses TRBV27 and TRBJ1-2, with 7 bases fitting TRBD1. The CDR3 length is 15 residues. Losses at the gene ends were 3 bases for V and 4 bases for J; bases not matched to a gene: 8. Looked up from germline, CDR1 is MNHEY and CDR2 is SMNVEV (reference sequence). DNA of the CDR3: TGTGCCAGCAGTTTCCTCCGGACAGGCTTCTATGGCTACACCTTC. It is translated as CASSFLRTGFYGYTF.

The chain carries TRBV2 and TRBJ2-1; 10 positions agree with TRBD1. The CDR3 is 14 amino acids. After removal of 6 bases from V and 6 bases from J, the junction contained 5 bases not matched to a gene. The V gene's germline CDR1 is SNHLY and CDR2 FYNNEI. The CDR3 here is CASRSRQGANEQFF. The CDR3 DNA is TGTGCCAGCAGATCTCGACAGGGGGCCAATGAGCAGTTCTTC.

The chain combines TRBV7-9 with TRBJ2-5; D perhaps matches TRBD2 (6 bases). This CDR3 region has 12 residues. The V gene lost 2 bases and the J gene lost 5 bases, with 6 bases spanning the gap. Germline values: CDR1 SEHNR, CDR2 FQNEAQ (reference sequence). CDR3 amino acids: CASSLLAETQYF. CDR3 sequence (DNA): TGTGCCAGCAGCTTACTAGCGGAGACCCAGTACTTC.

This chain uses TRBV30 with TRBJ1-2; D unclear. Between the trimmed V and J ends, which lost 5 bases and 4 bases, there was a span of 11 bases. The germline CDR1 and CDR2 sequences are GTSNPN and SVGIG (reference sequence). The CDR3 runs 12 residues. This chain's CDR3 is CAWGRPVYGYTF. CDR3 nucleotides: TGTGCCTGGGGCCGGCCAGTCTATGGCTACACCTTC.

V and J are TRBV25-1 and TRBJ2-3, with 7 bases that match TRBD2. The V segment lost 1 base and the J segment 1 base; nucleotides outside the gene matches: 2. The CDR3 has 15 amino acids. Germline values: CDR1 MGHDK, CDR2 SYGVNS. CDR3 bases: TGTGCCAGCAGTGAATGGGGGGGAGGCACAGATACGCAGTATTTT. The encoded protein is CASSEWGGGTDTQYF.

The rearrangement uses TRBV7-9 and TRBJ1-2; TRBD1 agrees at 7 bases. The germline gives CDR1 SEHNR, CDR2 FQNEAQ (reference sequence). The CDR3 has 14 amino acids. The V and J ends lost 1 base and 3 bases, in that order; junction bases with no gene match: 2. The CDR3 sequence: CASSLGQGHYGYTF. The CDR3 nucleotides are TGTGCCAGCAGCTTAGGACAGGGCCACTATGGCTACACCTTC.

The genes are TRBV7-8 and TRBJ2-7; D is unresolved. This CDR3 is built from 13 residues. Trimming pared 4 bases from V and 2 bases from J, leaving 9 bases between. Germline CDR1 is SGHVS and CDR2 is FQNEAQ. This CDR3 is CASSWAAPYEQYF. The CDR3 DNA follows: TGTGCCAGCAGCTGGGCAGCCCCCTACGAGCAGTACTTC.

This chain's CDR3 is CAAMAGVVFNEQFF. The DNA for the CDR3 is TGTGCCGCCATGGCGGGAGTGGTCTTCAATGAGCAGTTCTTC. V usage is TRBV6-1 and J usage is TRBJ2-1, with 7 bases lining up with TRBD2. CDR1 is MNHNS and CDR2 is SASEGT in the germline V gene. J gave up 6 bases and V 11 bases, and 13 bases lay outside the gene matches. This CDR3 contains 14 residues.

The CDR3 nucleotides are TGCGCCAGCAGACAGGATACGCAGTATTTT. It yields the protein CASRQDTQYF. The chain combines TRBV10-1 with TRBJ2-3; D gene uncertain. V was clipped by 6 bases and J by 6 bases, with 4 bases between them. This CDR3 has 10 residues. Germline V gene sequence: CDR1 WNHNN, CDR2 SYGVQD (reference sequence).

DNA of the CDR3: TGTGCCTGGAGTGCCCCCTATGGTTACCTCGCCTACGAGCAGTACTTC. Protein: CAWSAPYGYLAYEQYF. The genes are TRBV30 and TRBJ2-7; D is unresolved. There are 16 residues in the CDR3. CDR1 GTSNPN and CDR2 SVGIG come from the germline V gene (reference sequence). Deletions cut 1 base from V and 2 bases from J, with 18 bases between.

The genes are TRBV7-8 and TRBJ2-7; 7 nucleotides agree with TRBD2. Germline lookup yields CDR1 SGHVS and CDR2 FQNEAQ. V gave up 1 base and J gave up 4 bases; unmatched junction bases: 10. The CDR3 totals 16 residues. The CDR3 sequence: CASSLEPAGIPYEQYF. The CDR3 nucleotides read TGTGCCAGCAGCTTAGAGCCAGCGGGGATACCATACGAGCAGTACTTC. Filled out from reference TRBV7-8 and TRBJ2-7, the complete variable domain reads GAGVSQSPRYKVAKRGQDVALRCDPISGHVSLFWYQQALGQGPEFLTYFQNEAQLDKSGLPSDRFFAERPEGSVSTLKIQRTQQEDSAVYLCASSLEPAGIPYEQYFGPGTRLTVT.